This entry describes one TCR beta chain. The entry originates in a study of T cell changes during pregnancy in multiple sclerosis. The assay was immunoSEQ multiplex PCR, and TCRdb's table has in-frame clones only and misses some. The sample holds 85,000 to 130,000 clones, 94% seen once. This CDR3 has 15 amino acids. Germline values: CDR1 SGHAT, CDR2 FQNNGV. The V and J ends lost 6 bases and 4 bases respectively, with 13 bases between them. The sample consisted of peripheral blood, taken before pregnancy. The origin of this receptor is a female donor with multiple sclerosis, enrolled in a pregnancy study. The gene calls are TRBV11-2 and TRBJ2-6; weak D call: TRBD2 (6 bases). The chain's CDR3 is CASSRGVVGANVLTF. CDR3 coding DNA: TGTGCCAGCAGTCGCGGGGTCGTAGGGGCCAACGTCCTGACTTTC.